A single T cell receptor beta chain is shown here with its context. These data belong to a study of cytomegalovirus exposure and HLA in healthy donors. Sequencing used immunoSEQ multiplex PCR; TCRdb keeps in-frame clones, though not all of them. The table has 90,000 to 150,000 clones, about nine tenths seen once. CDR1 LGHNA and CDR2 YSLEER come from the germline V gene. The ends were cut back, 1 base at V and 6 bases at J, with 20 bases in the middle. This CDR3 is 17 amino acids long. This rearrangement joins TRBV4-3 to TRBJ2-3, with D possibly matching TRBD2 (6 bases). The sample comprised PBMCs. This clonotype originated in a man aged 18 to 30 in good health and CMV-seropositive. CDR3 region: CASSQAALAHVPDTQYF. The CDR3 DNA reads TGCGCCAGCAGCCAAGCGGCCCTAGCGCACGTTCCGGATACGCAGTATTTT.